This TCR beta chain stems from a study of T cells in localized non-small cell lung cancer. The study's findings and limits: In adjacent lung appeared a median 57 of the top 100 tumor clones. Analysis by sequencing included only one tumor region, so heterogeneity remains possible. T cell clonality was highest in uninvolved adjacent lung, above tumor. Blood T cell density predicted longer survival; adjacent-lung clonality, shorter.

The protocol was immunoSEQ multiplex PCR, while the TCRdb copy is restricted to in-frame clones and leaves out a portion. The sample records 8,200 or so clones, over 50% being singletons. This CDR3 has 16 amino acids. Germline V gene sequence: CDR1 SGHDN, CDR2 FVKESK. Trimming took off 3 bases at V and 1 base at J, with 15 bases between the two ends. To note about this clone: Its antigen is still unknown.

The chain carries TRBV14 and TRBJ1-1; no definite D call. This receptor was taken from a male donor aged 60 or over with stage I squamous cell lung carcinoma. The sample consisted of lymph node tissue, taken before any cancer treatment. CDR3 sequence reads: CASSHEGGRQNTEAFF. The CDR3 nucleotides are TGTGCCAGCAGCCATGAAGGCGGGCGGCAGAACACTGAAGCTTTCTTT.